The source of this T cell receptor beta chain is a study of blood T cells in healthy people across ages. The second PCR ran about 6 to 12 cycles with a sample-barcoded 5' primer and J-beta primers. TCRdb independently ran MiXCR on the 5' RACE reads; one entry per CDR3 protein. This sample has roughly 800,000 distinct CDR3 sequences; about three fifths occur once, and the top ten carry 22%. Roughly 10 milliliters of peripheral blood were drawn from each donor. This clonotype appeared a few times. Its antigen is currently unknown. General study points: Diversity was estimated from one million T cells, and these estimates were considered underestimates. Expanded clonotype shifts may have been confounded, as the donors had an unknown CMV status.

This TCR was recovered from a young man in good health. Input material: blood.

CDR3 sequence: CASSPRGSDTQYF. CDR3 nucleotides: TGTGCCAGCAGCCCCAGAGGATCCGATACGCAGTATTTT. This chain links TRBV7-2 with TRBJ2-3, with no clear D. This CDR3 is 13 amino acids long. The V gene's germline CDR1 is SGHTA and CDR2 FQGNSA. V lost 5 bases and J 6 bases, leaving 12 bases between the germline ends.